This T cell receptor beta chain was profiled in a study of vaccination and CD4 T cells after COVID-19. The overall study: In culture, cells were exposed to overlapping spike peptides from SARS-CoV-2, HCoV-NL63, HCoV-OC43 and HCoV-229E. General study findings and limits: It was found that, in convalescent patients, 304 of 307 vaccine-specific clones were spike mono-reactive.

The Oncomine TCR Beta short-read assay generated sequence data from the DNA of cultured CD4+ T cells. Cultures of CD4+ T cells served as the source for extracting genomic DNA. TCRdb redid the calling of the PCR reads with MiXCR, one entry per CDR3 protein. The data hold thousands of distinct CDR3 sequences, with around 38% observed a single time. In regard to this clonotype: Antigen specificity is unknown.

After removal of 5 bases from V and 0 bases from J, the junction contained 7 bases not matched to a gene. CDR3 length: 16 amino acids. Germline V gene data show CDR1 as DFQATT and CDR2 as SNEGSKA (reference sequence). The treatment: approximately 10-day PBMC culture with coronavirus spike peptide pools or control peptides (ViraFEST assay). Those CD4+ T cells from the unexposed donor predate the COVID-19 pandemic (2011-2018). The sequence derives from a human donor in good health. Sequencing input: CD4+ T cells from blood, cultured in vitro. This rearrangement joins TRBV20-1 to TRBJ2-1; 10 bases align to TRBD2. CDR3 region: CSAPASGSSSYNEQFF. The CDR3 DNA is TGCAGTGCTCCTGCTAGCGGGAGTTCCTCCTACAATGAGCAGTTCTTC.